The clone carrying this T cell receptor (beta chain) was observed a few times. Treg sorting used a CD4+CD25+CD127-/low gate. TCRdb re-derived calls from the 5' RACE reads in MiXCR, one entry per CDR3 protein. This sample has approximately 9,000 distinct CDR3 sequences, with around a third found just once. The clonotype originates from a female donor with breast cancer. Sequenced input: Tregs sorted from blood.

The CDR3 loop reads CASSPNRDTEAFF. The DNA of the CDR3 is TGTGCCAGCTCACCAAACAGGGACACTGAAGCTTTCTTT. The chain couples TRBV18 to TRBJ1-1, with a tentative D call TRBD1 (6 bases). The CDR3 spans 13 residues. V lost 2 bases, J lost 3 bases, and 7 bases lay in between. Germline CDR1 reads KGHSH; CDR2 reads LQKENI. Looking up the rest from reference TRBV18 and TRBJ1-1 gives the full variable domain: NAGVMQNPRHLVRRRGQEARLRCSPMKGHSHVYWYRQLPEEGLKFMVYLQKENIIDESGMPKERFSAEFPKEGPSILRIQQVVRGDSAAYFCASSPNRDTEAFFGQGTRLTVV.